This T cell receptor beta chain came from a study of technical replicates of blood from four donors. Trimming took off 1 base at V and 8 bases at J, with 14 bases between the two ends. The CDR3 totals 15 residues. The germline V gene encodes CDR1 LNHDA and CDR2 SQIVND (reference sequence). Repertoires were generated with immunoSEQ multiplex PCR, while TCRdb's copy carries only in-frame clones and drops some. The table has about 88,000 clones, around 94% seen once. This clonotype was sampled from a human donor in good health. Sequenced material: T cells isolated from PBMCs. The chain is built from TRBV19 and TRBJ2-2; D may be TRBD2 (5 bases). The CDR3 region has the DNA TGTGCCAGTAGTATAGGACGGCTAGCCGCGGGGGAGCTGTTTTTT. Its translation: CASSIGRLAAGELFF.